This T cell receptor (beta chain) comes out of a study of T-cell reconstitution after alpha-beta-depleted transplantation in children. Preparing the TCRbeta library involved the use of unique molecular identifiers. TCRdb independently ran MiXCR on the PCR reads; one entry per CDR3 protein. The data hold some 520,000 distinct CDR3 sequences, with less than 35% observed a single time. There are 15 residues in the CDR3. The chain recombines TRBV1 with TRBJ2-5; the table's D call, TRBD1, has no DNA check behind it. TRBV1 is labeled a pseudogene. The TCR sequence derives from a human donor who donated a stem cell graft to a child with aplastic anemia. Sequenced material: PBMCs from the stem cell graft donor, taken from the stem cell graft. The CDR3 nucleotides read TGCACCAGCAGATCCTGGGCGGACACTCAAGAGACCCAGTACTTC. It translates to CTSRSWADTQETQYF.